A selection of T cell receptor beta chains follows, all from one sample in a study of blood T cell repertoires in COVID-19. Sequenced by immunoSEQ multiplex PCR; TCRdb stores in-frame clones only, minus some. The sample shows about 350,000 clones, roughly 87% of them seen only once. Sequencing used PBMCs or T cells enriched from blood (not recorded which). The source is a woman aged 30 to 39 who had recovered from COVID-19. Both conserved end residues are part of each CDR3. D genes are given only for firm matches. For some rows the clone size is stated as once, few or many, or as a class when expanded; others skip it.

d_call	clone_size	j_call	v_call	cdr3_length	cdr3_aa	cdr3_nt
TRBD1	.	TRBJ1-6	TRBV18	16	CASSPSGQGGPKILHF	TGTGCCAGCTCACCCTCGGGACAGGGAGGCCCCAAGATCCTCCACTTT
.	.	TRBJ1-1	TRBV18	13	CASSSRERDEAFF	TGTGCCAGCTCATCCCGGGAGAGGGATGAAGCTTTCTTT
.	.	TRBJ1-2	TRBV12-3/TRBV12-4	13	CASSSGQLYGYTF	TGTGCCAGCAGTTCCGGACAGCTCTATGGCTACACCTTC
TRBD1	.	TRBJ1-3	TRBV18	16	CASSPAGQVSGNTIYF	TGTGCCAGCTCACCGGCAGGACAGGTCTCTGGAAACACCATATATTTT
.	.	TRBJ1-2	TRBV18	13	CASSPGGGDGYTF	TGTGCCAGCTCACCCGGCGGGGGGGATGGCTACACCTTC
.	.	TRBJ2-7	TRBV12-3/TRBV12-4	13	CASSLSGGREQYF	TGTGCCAGCAGTTTAAGTGGGGGCCGGGAGCAGTACTTC
.	.	TRBJ1-5	TRBV12-5	13	CASGLQVGQPQHF	TGTGCTAGTGGTTTGCAGGTTGGTCAGCCCCAGCATTTT
TRBD1	.	TRBJ2-2	TRBV25-1	15	CASSVGQGWNGELFF	TGTGCCAGCAGTGTCGGACAGGGTTGGAACGGGGAGCTGTTTTTT
TRBD2	.	TRBJ2-5	TRBV3-1/TRBV3-2	15	CASSPGTSGGETQYF	TGTGCCAGCAGCCCGGGGACTAGCGGGGGTGAGACCCAGTACTTC
TRBD2	.	TRBJ2-7	TRBV27	15	CASSEILAGAYEQYF	TGTGCCAGCAGCGAGATACTAGCGGGTGCGTACGAGCAGTACTTC
.	.	TRBJ2-3	TRBV19	15	CASTPGRGATDTQYF	TGTGCCAGTACCCCAGGCAGGGGGGCCACAGATACGCAGTATTTT
.	.	TRBJ1-3	TRBV25-1	14	CASSGSGSGNTIYF	TGTGCCAGCAGTGGCTCGGGCTCTGGAAACACCATATATTTT
.	.	TRBJ1-5	TRBV4-2	14	CASSQGAGPQPQHF	TGTGCCAGCAGCCAAGGAGCAGGGCCTCAGCCCCAGCATTTT
.	.	TRBJ2-1	TRBV20-1	16	CSASLGPEISYNEQFF	TGCAGTGCTAGTCTAGGTCCCGAAATCTCCTACAATGAGCAGTTCTTC
TRBD1	.	TRBJ2-1	TRBV28	13	CASHRDSDNEQFF	TGTGCCAGTCACCGGGACAGTGACAATGAGCAGTTCTTC
.	.	TRBJ1-5	TRBV28	14	CASSSSYSNQPQHF	TGTGCCAGCAGTTCGAGCTATAGCAATCAGCCCCAGCATTTT
.	.	TRBJ2-3	TRBV7-9	16	CASSLAWGGHVDTQYF	TGTGCCAGCAGCTTAGCCTGGGGGGGGCACGTAGATACGCAGTATTTT
.	.	TRBJ2-1	TRBV19	18	CASSIDFYSPIRSDEQFF	TGTGCCAGTAGTATAGATTTTTACTCCCCAATTAGATCCGATGAGCAGTTCTTC
TRBD2	once	TRBJ2-1	TRBV19	13	CASSIQGLAVRFF	TGTGCCAGTAGTATCCAAGGACTAGCCGTAAGATTCTTC
.	.	TRBJ1-5	TRBV27	16	CASSSGSFLNNQPQHF	TGTGCCAGCAGTTCGGGGTCCTTTCTAAATAATCAGCCCCAGCATTTT
TRBD2	.	TRBJ2-7	TRBV5-1	15	CASSLDVAGVGEQYF	TGCGCCAGCAGCTTGGACGTAGCGGGAGTTGGGGAGCAGTACTTC
TRBD1	.	TRBJ1-6	TRBV19	15	CASSSLTGEASPLHF	TGTGCCAGTAGTTCCTTAACAGGGGAGGCTTCACCCCTCCACTTT
TRBD1	.	TRBJ1-3	TRBV18	17	CASSTRRDSYSGNTIYF	TGTGCCAGCTCAACCAGGCGGGACAGCTACTCTGGAAACACCATATATTTT
TRBD1	few	TRBJ1-1	TRBV28	15	CASSFRYRGLTEAFF	TGTGCCAGCAGTTTCCGATACAGGGGTTTAACTGAAGCTTTCTTT
.	.	TRBJ1-1	TRBV18	14	CASSSRQENTEAFF	TGTGCCAGCTCCTCGCGACAGGAGAACACTGAAGCTTTCTTT
.	.	TRBJ2-2	TRBV2	16	CASKWLPTSSGGELFF	TGTGCCAGCAAGTGGCTCCCAACTAGTTCGGGCGGGGAGCTGTTTTTT
TRBD1	.	TRBJ1-5	TRBV27	17	CASSLLTRGTINQPQHF	TGTGCCAGCAGTTTATTAACCAGGGGGACAATCAATCAGCCCCAGCATTTT
.	.	TRBJ1-2	TRBV28	12	CASSTGTDGYTF	TGTGCCAGCAGTACAGGGACCGATGGCTACACCTTC
TRBD1	.	TRBJ1-2	TRBV5-1	15	CASSPRTGLDYGYTF	TGCGCCAGCAGTCCCCGGACAGGCCTGGACTATGGCTACACCTTC
TRBD1	.	TRBJ1-1	TRBV10-3	12	CATQGGPTEAFF	TGTGCCACTCAAGGGGGCCCTACTGAAGCTTTCTTT
TRBD1	.	TRBJ1-2	TRBV29-1	13	CSAGQGPNYGYTF	TGCAGCGCAGGACAGGGCCCAAACTATGGCTACACCTTC
.	.	TRBJ1-1	TRBV28	11	CASRADTEAFF	TGTGCCAGCAGGGCCGACACTGAAGCTTTCTTT
TRBD2	once	TRBJ2-7	TRBV2	14	CASRGSGSYHEQYF	TGTGCCAGCAGAGGGAGCGGGAGTTATCACGAGCAGTACTTC
TRBD2	.	TRBJ2-1	TRBV9	18	CASSVGLAGGPGHNEQFF	TGTGCCAGCAGCGTTGGGCTAGCGGGGGGGCCAGGCCACAATGAGCAGTTCTTC
TRBD1	.	TRBJ2-2	TRBV6-4	15	CASSSDRGNTGELFF	TGTGCCAGCAGTTCCGACAGGGGGAACACCGGGGAGCTGTTTTTT
TRBD1	.	TRBJ1-2	TRBV28	13	CASRTGQLYGYTF	TGTGCCAGCAGGACGGGACAGCTCTATGGCTACACCTTC